This T cell receptor (beta chain) comes out of a study of blood T cell repertoires in COVID-19 (dated by TCRdb to about 2020). About the full investigation: Collaborator samples came from the United States, Italy and Spain and covered acute and convalescent phases of COVID-19. Subjects who had been exposed to COVID-19, were actively infected with it, or had recovered from it provided the deeply sampled blood TCRbeta repertoires that made up the dataset. The samples were drawn from two sources: the first 160 participants of the ongoing ImmuneRACE study, and fewer than 1,500 subjects contributed by 6 global collaborators. The prospective study material was composed of cDNA or gDNA derived from T cells, B-cell-depleted T cells, or PBMCs. Where available, HLA class I and class II types were obtained from metadata supplied by the sample provider rather than from assay-based typing. The sample metadata nearly always contained a de-identified subject ID, COVID-19 status, age in years and sex. The repertoires were made available in a free public database intended to serve as a resource for research on the immune response to SARS-CoV-2. General conclusions and limits of the study: Clinical and demographic metadata were provided uncurated, with the amount varying by source and participant.

Enrolling through a virtual design, the prospective study's participants ranged in age from roughly 18 to 90 years and lived across roughly 23 United States geographic areas. Cohort assignment in the prospective study relied on participant-reported clinical history from a screening survey and a study questionnaire. For ImmuneRACE Cohort 3, a participant was defined as recovered based on two consecutive negative NP/OP PCR tests, clearance by a healthcare professional, or resolution of symptoms. Mobile phlebotomists in the prospective study collected whole blood, serum and a nasopharyngeal or oropharyngeal swab from every participant. Over a roughly two-month period, participants in the prospective study had the option of providing additional blood draws and questionnaires. Before DNA extraction, prospective study blood samples were shipped either frozen or at room temperature. TCRbeta CDR3 regions were amplified from genomic DNA by means of the immunoSEQ Assay, a bias-controlled multiplex PCR. Per the authors' processing: The number of nucleated cells in each sample was estimated by amplification of reference gene primers within the assay. To quantify the absolute abundance of each unique TCRbeta CDR3 rearrangement, sequence reads were collapsed and filtered. For each sample, productive Simpson clonality was calculated by taking the square root of Simpson's diversity index across productive rearrangements. TCRdb re-hosts the immuneACCESS table, in-frame sequences only. Its copies lack some clones; in the studies checked, an unresolved V gene accounts for under half of them, and the cause for the rest is not known. V and J calls and clone size are given by that table; D and trimming were obtained from the DNA. This sample is represented by almost 250,000 clones; roughly 90% of them were singletons. The biggest ten clones account for approximately 3.7% of the sample.

On this clone: Its antigen specificity is not known. Base qualities are not recorded, but no much larger clone differs from it by a single base.

The CDR3 numbers 15 residues from cysteine through phenylalanine. Just the 45-base CDR3 DNA is kept, in frame starting at base 1. Trimming takes 2 bases off V and 7 bases off J; junction bases not matched to a gene: 7. The germline V gene (reference sequence) yields SGHNT for CDR1 and YYREEE for CDR2. The V gene is TRBV5-4 and the J gene is TRBJ2-1; TRBD1 lines up with 9 middle nucleotides. This TCR was recovered from a woman aged 25 to 39 who had recovered from COVID-19. Source material: PBMCs or T cells enriched from blood (not recorded which). The CDR3 reads CASSFTGGAVNEQFF. The DNA sequence is given as TGTGCCAGCAGCTTTACAGGGGGCGCAGTAAATGAGCAGTTCTTC.